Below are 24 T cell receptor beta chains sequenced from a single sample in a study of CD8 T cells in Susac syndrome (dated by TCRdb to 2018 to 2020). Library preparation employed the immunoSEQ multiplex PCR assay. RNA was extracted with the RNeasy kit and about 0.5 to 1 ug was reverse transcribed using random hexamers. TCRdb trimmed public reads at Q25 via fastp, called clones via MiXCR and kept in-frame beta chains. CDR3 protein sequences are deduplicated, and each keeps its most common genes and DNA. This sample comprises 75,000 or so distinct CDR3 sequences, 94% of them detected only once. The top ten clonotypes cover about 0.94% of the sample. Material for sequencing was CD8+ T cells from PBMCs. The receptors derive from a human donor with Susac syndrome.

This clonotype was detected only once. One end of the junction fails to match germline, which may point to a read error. The chain's CDR3 is CASSTSPGRFNF. Here the CDR3 DNA reads TGTGCCAGCAGCACTTCACCGGGACGGTTCAACTTC. This sequence joins TRBV9 and TRBJ2-7; either TRBD1 or TRBD2 may fit D (5 bases each). This CDR3 is 12 amino acids long. Germline lookup yields CDR1 SGDLS and CDR2 YYNGEE.

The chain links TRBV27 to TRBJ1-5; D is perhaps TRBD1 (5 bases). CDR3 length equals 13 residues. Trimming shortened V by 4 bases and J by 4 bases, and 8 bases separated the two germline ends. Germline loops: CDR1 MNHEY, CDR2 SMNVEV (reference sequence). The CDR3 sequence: CASSWDQNQPQHF. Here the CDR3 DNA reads TGTGCCAGCAGTTGGGACCAAAATCAGCCCCAGCATTTT.

The CDR3: CAWSKGQDEQYF. CDR3 DNA sequence: TGTGCCTGGAGTAAGGGGCAGGACGAGCAGTACTTC. The chain couples TRBV30 to TRBJ2-7; maybe TRBD1 (5 bases). V shed 2 bases and J shed 5 bases, with 10 bases lying between them. Germline CDR1 and CDR2: GTSNPN and SVGIG (reference sequence). This CDR3 is 12 amino acids long. Based on the CDR3 plus reference TRBV30 and TRBJ2-7, the full variable domain is SQTIHQWPATLVQPVGSPLSLECTVEGTSNPNLYWYRQAAGRGLQLLFYSVGIGQISSEVPQNLSASRPQDRQFILSSKKLLLSDSGFYLCAWSKGQDEQYFGPGTRLTVT.

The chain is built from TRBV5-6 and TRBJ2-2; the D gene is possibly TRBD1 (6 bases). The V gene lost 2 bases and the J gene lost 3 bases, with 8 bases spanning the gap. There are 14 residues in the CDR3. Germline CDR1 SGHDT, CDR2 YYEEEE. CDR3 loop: CASSFGGYTGELFF. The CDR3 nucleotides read TGTGCCAGCAGCTTTGGGGGCTACACCGGGGAGCTGTTTTTT.

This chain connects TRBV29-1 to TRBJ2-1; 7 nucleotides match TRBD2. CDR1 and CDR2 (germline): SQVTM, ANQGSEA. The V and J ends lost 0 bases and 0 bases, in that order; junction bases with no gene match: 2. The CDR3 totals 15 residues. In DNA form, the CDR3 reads TGCAGCGTTGAAGACGCTAGCGGCTCCTACAATGAGCAGTTCTTC. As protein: CSVEDASGSYNEQFF.

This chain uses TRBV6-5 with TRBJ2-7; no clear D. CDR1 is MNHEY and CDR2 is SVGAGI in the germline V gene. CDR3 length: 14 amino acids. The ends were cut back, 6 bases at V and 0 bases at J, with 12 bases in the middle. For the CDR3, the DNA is TGTGCCAGCAGGGAGTCTGGGATCTCCTACGAGCAGTACTTC. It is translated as CASRESGISYEQYF.

The DNA for the CDR3 is TGTGCCAGCAGCTTAGGGGCGGAGTTGGTCTACGAGCAGTACTTC. Residues: CASSLGAELVYEQYF. The chain carries TRBV7-6 and TRBJ2-7; no definite D call. Germline CDR1 reads SGHVS; CDR2 reads FNYEAQ. The CDR3 length is 15 residues. V was pared by 1 base and J by 3 bases, with 13 bases between.

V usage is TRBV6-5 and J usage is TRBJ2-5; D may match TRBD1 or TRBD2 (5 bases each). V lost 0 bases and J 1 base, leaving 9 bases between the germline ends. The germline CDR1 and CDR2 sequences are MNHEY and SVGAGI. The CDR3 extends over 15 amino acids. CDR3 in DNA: TGTGCCAGCAGTTACTCTTTGGGGGTCCAAGAGACCCAGTACTTC. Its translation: CASSYSLGVQETQYF.

The CDR3 bases are TGCAGTGCTAGAGATCCAGGATTAATTGGTGGCTACACCTTC. This encodes CSARDPGLIGGYTF. The gene calls are TRBV20-1 and TRBJ1-2, with D uncertain. The V end was cut by 0 bases, the J end by 7 bases, with 15 bases between. The CDR3 has 14 amino acids. Germline values: CDR1 DFQATT, CDR2 SNEGSKA (reference sequence).

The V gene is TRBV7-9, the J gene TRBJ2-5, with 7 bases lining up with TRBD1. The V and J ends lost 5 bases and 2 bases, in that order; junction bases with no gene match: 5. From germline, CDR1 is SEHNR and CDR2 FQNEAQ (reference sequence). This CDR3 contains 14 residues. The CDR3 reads CASSARQGQETQYF. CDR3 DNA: TGTGCCAGCAGCGCCAGACAGGGACAAGAGACCCAGTACTTC.

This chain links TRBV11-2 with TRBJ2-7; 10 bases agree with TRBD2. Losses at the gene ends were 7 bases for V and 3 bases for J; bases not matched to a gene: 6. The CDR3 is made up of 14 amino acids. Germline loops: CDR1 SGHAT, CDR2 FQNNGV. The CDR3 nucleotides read TGTGCCAGCACCCGGACTAGCGGTTACTACGAGCAGTACTTC. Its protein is CASTRTSGYYEQYF.

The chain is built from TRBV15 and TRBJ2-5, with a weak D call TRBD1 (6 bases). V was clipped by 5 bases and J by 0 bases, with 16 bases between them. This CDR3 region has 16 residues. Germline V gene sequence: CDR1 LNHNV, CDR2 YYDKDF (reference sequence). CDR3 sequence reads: CATSPRQEPYQETQYF. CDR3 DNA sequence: TGTGCCACCAGCCCACGACAGGAGCCGTACCAAGAGACCCAGTACTTC.

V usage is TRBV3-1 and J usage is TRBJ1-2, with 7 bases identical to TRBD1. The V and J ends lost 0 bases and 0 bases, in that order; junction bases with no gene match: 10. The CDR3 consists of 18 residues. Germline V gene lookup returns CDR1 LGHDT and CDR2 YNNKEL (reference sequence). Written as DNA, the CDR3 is TGTGCCAGCAGCCAAGAACTCGCCAGGGGGGGAGCTAACTATGGCTACACCTTC. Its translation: CASSQELARGGANYGYTF.

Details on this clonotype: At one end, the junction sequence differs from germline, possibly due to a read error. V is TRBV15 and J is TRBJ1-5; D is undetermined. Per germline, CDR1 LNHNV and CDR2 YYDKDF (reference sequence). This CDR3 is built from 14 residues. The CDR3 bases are TGTGCCACCAGCAGAGACGCGGTCAATCACCCCCAGCATTTT. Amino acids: CATSRDAVNHPQHF.

The DNA for the CDR3 is TGTGCCACCAGTGATGCCAGCAATTCCTACGAGCAGTACTTC. Amino acids: CATSDASNSYEQYF. The V gene is TRBV24-1, the J gene TRBJ2-7; D gene unclear. With 3 bases removed from V and 1 base from J, the gap between germline ends came to 9 bases. Germline V gene sequence: CDR1 KGHDR, CDR2 SFDVKD. This CDR3 spans 14 amino acids.

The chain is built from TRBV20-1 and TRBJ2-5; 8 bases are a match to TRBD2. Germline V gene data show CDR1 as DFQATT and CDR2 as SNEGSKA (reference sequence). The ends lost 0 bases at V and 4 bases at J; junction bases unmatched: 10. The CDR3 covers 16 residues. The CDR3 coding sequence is TGCAGTGCTAGAGATATCGCGGGAGGTCCTCTAGAGACCCAGTACTTC. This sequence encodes CSARDIAGGPLETQYF.

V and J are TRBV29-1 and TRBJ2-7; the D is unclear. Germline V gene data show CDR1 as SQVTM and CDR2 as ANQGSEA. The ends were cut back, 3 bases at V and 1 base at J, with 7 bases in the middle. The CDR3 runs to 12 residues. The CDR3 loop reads CSVDLGSYEQYF. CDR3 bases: TGCAGCGTTGATCTTGGGTCCTACGAGCAGTACTTC.

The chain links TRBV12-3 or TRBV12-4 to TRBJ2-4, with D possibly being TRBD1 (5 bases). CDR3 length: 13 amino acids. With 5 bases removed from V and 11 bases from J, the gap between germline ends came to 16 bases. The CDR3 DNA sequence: TGTGCCAGCAGTCCGGACGACACAGGTCTTCAGTACTTC. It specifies CASSPDDTGLQYF.

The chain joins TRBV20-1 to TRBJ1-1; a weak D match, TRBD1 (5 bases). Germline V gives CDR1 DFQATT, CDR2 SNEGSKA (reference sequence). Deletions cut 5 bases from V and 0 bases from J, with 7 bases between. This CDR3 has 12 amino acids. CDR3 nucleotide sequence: TGCAGTGCTGGGACTCTGAACACTGAAGCTTTCTTT. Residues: CSAGTLNTEAFF.

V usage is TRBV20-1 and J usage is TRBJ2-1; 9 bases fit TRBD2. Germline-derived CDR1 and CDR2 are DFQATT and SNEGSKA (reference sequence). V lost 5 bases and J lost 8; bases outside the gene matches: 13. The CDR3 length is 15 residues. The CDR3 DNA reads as TGCAGTGCTGCCGGGGAGCGGGAGGAATGGGATGAGCAGTTCTTC. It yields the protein CSAAGEREEWDEQFF.

Written as DNA, the CDR3 is TGTGCCAGCAGCTACAGGGGGAGGGAAAAACTGTTTTTT. Its protein product is CASSYRGREKLFF. The chain has TRBV5-4 and TRBJ1-4, with TRBD1 identical over 8 bases. The V segment lost 3 bases and the J segment 8 bases; nucleotides outside the gene matches: 3. The CDR3 extends over 13 amino acids. Germline CDR1 SGHNT, CDR2 YYREEE (reference sequence).

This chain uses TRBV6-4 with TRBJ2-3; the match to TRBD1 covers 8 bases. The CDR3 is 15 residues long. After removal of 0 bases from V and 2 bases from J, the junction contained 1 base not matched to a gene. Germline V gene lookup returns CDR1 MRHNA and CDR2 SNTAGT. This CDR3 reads CASSDSTGATDTQYF. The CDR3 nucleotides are TGTGCCAGCAGTGACTCGACAGGGGCCACAGATACGCAGTATTTT.

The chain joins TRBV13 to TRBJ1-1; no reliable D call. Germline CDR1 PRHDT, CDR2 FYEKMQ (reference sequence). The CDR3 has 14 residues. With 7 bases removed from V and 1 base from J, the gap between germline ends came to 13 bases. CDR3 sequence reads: CASTVEMGNTEAFF. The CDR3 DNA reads TGTGCCAGCACGGTGGAGATGGGGAACACTGAAGCTTTCTTT.

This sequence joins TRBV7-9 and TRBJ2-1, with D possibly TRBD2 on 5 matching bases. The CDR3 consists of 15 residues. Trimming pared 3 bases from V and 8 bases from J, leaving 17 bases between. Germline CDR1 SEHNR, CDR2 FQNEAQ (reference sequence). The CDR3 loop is CASSLDLTPLHEQFF. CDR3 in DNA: TGTGCCAGCAGCTTGGACTTGACCCCACTCCATGAGCAGTTCTTC.